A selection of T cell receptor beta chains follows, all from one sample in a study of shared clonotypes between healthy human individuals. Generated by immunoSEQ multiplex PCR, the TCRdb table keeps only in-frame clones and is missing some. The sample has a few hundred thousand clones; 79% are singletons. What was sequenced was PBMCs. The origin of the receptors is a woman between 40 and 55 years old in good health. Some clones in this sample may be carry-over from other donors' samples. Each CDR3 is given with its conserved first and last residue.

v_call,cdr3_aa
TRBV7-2,CASRRRREENYGYTF
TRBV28,CASSHRAGNTIYF
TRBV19,CASSMSGAYYEQYF
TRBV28,CASSSEEFMTWSTNEKLFF
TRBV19,CASSMTGGTDTQYF
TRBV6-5,CASSYSRLAGSNEQFF
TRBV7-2,CASSLGGGASDFTDTQYF
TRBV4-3,CASSQDRAAMNTEAFF
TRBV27,CASSFTPNPGQAYNEQFF
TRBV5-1,CASSPGTSGETQYF
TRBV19,CASSIEDTQYF
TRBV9,CASSVGAGGPTDTQYF
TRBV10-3,CAISGGAARGTDTQYF
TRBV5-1,CASSPDRVSYEQYF
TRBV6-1,CASSGERFYEQYF
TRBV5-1,CASSGTAGTYEQYF
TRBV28,CASSRKTGASTDTQYF
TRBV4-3,CASSQRLLETYEQYF
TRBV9,CASSVVPSGKYTGELFF
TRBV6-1,CASRPSGGDYEQYF
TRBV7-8,CASSPGQGGNEQYF
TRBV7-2,CASSPGGSGANVLTF
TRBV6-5,CASSLGPYNEQFF
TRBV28,CASSIPPGLAGSLSSYEQYF